Listed below are T cell receptor beta chains from one sample, sequenced in a study of blood T cell repertoires in COVID-19. Profiling relied on immunoSEQ multiplex PCR, and the TCRdb table lists in-frame clones only, not all of them. Among hundreds of thousands of clones listed, around 85% were seen once. Sequencing used peripheral blood. These receptors were collected from a woman aged 25 to 39 who had recovered from COVID-19. Both conserved end residues are part of each CDR3. The D gene is left open where the match is weak. Clone size appears in some rows only: once, few, many, or a class for an expanded clone.

CDR3 DNA: TGTGCCAGCAGCAAGTTACCCGGGACAGGGACCTACGAGCAGTACTTC; CDR3 protein: CASSKLPGTGTYEQYF; V gene: TRBV5-5; CDR3 length: 16; D gene: TRBD1; clone size: NA; J gene: TRBJ2-7
CDR3 DNA: TGCGCCAGCAGCCAAAACGTACAGGGGTATGAAGCTTTCTTT; CDR3 protein: CASSQNVQGYEAFF; V gene: TRBV4-3; CDR3 length: 14; D gene: TRBD1; clone size: few; J gene: TRBJ1-1
CDR3 DNA: TGCGCCAGCAGACGAACTATGGGACAGCTCTATGGCTACACCTTC; CDR3 protein: CASRRTMGQLYGYTF; V gene: TRBV10-2; CDR3 length: 15; D gene: TRBD1; clone size: NA; J gene: TRBJ1-2
CDR3 DNA: TGTGCCAGCAGTGAGACAGCTAACTATGGCTACACCTTC; CDR3 protein: CASSETANYGYTF; V gene: TRBV6-1; CDR3 length: 13; D gene: NA; clone size: NA; J gene: TRBJ1-2
CDR3 DNA: TGTGCCAGCAGCCGAAGGGGTGGCCAAGAGACCCAGTACTTC; CDR3 protein: CASSRRGGQETQYF; V gene: TRBV3-1/TRBV3-2; CDR3 length: 14; D gene: NA; clone size: once; J gene: TRBJ2-5
CDR3 DNA: TGTGCCACTATGCCGGGACAGGGCCGTACCGGGGAGCTGTTTTTT; CDR3 protein: CATMPGQGRTGELFF; V gene: TRBV15; CDR3 length: 15; D gene: TRBD1; clone size: NA; J gene: TRBJ2-2
CDR3 DNA: TGTGCCAGCAGCCAAGAGGATCAGGGCCAGTTCTTC; CDR3 protein: CASSQEDQGQFF; V gene: TRBV3-1/TRBV3-2; CDR3 length: 12; D gene: NA; clone size: NA; J gene: TRBJ2-1
CDR3 DNA: TGTGCCAGCAGCCCGAACGCCGGGACAGGCGAGCAGTACTTC; CDR3 protein: CASSPNAGTGEQYF; V gene: TRBV7-2; CDR3 length: 14; D gene: TRBD1; clone size: NA; J gene: TRBJ2-7
CDR3 DNA: TGTGCCAGCAGTGAAGGAGGGGGCGCCTACAATGAGCAGTTCTTC; CDR3 protein: CASSEGGGAYNEQFF; V gene: TRBV2; CDR3 length: 15; D gene: TRBD1; clone size: NA; J gene: TRBJ2-1
CDR3 DNA: TGTGCCAGCAGCCCGTCGGGACTAGCGGCTTCCGAGCAGTACTTC; CDR3 protein: CASSPSGLAASEQYF; V gene: TRBV7-6; CDR3 length: 15; D gene: TRBD2; clone size: NA; J gene: TRBJ2-7
CDR3 DNA: TGTGCCAGCAGCAAGGTCGACAGGGACACCGGGGAGCTGTTTTTT; CDR3 protein: CASSKVDRDTGELFF; V gene: TRBV9; CDR3 length: 15; D gene: TRBD1; clone size: NA; J gene: TRBJ2-2
CDR3 DNA: TGTGCCAGCAGTGAAAGTTTCCAGGGGCCAACCTACGAGCAGTACTTC; CDR3 protein: CASSESFQGPTYEQYF; V gene: TRBV6-1; CDR3 length: 16; D gene: NA; clone size: NA; J gene: TRBJ2-7
CDR3 DNA: TGTGCCAGCAGCCCTAGGCCGAGGGGGGGAAGAGGAAACACCATATATTTT; CDR3 protein: CASSPRPRGGRGNTIYF; V gene: TRBV11-2; CDR3 length: 17; D gene: NA; clone size: NA; J gene: TRBJ1-3
CDR3 DNA: TGTGCCAGCGGGGACAGGGCAGATACGCAGTATTTT; CDR3 protein: CASGDRADTQYF; V gene: TRBV28; CDR3 length: 12; D gene: TRBD1; clone size: once; J gene: TRBJ2-3
CDR3 DNA: TGTGCCAGCAGCCCAATCGACAGGGACCCTTATAATTCACCCCTCCACTTT; CDR3 protein: CASSPIDRDPYNSPLHF; V gene: TRBV28; CDR3 length: 17; D gene: TRBD1; clone size: NA; J gene: TRBJ1-6
CDR3 DNA: TGTGCCAGCGGGAGGGTAGACACCGGGGAGCTGTTTTTT; CDR3 protein: CASGRVDTGELFF; V gene: TRBV7-3; CDR3 length: 13; D gene: TRBD2; clone size: NA; J gene: TRBJ2-2
CDR3 DNA: TGTGCCAGTAGTCAGGTCTATGGCAATCAGCCCCAGCATTTT; CDR3 protein: CASSQVYGNQPQHF; V gene: TRBV19; CDR3 length: 14; D gene: NA; clone size: NA; J gene: TRBJ1-5
CDR3 DNA: TGCGCCAGCAGACTACCCGGAGGAGGAAACATCATATATTTT; CDR3 protein: CASRLPGGGNIIYF; V gene: TRBV5-1; CDR3 length: 14; D gene: NA; clone size: NA; J gene: TRBJ1-3
CDR3 DNA: TGTGCCAGCTCACGGGATATAGGACAGTCAGAGACCCAGTACTTC; CDR3 protein: CASSRDIGQSETQYF; V gene: TRBV18; CDR3 length: 15; D gene: NA; clone size: NA; J gene: TRBJ2-5
CDR3 DNA: TGTGCCAGCAGCTTCGGGGGAGAGCAGTTCTTC; CDR3 protein: CASSFGGEQFF; V gene: TRBV7-2; CDR3 length: 11; D gene: NA; clone size: once; J gene: TRBJ2-1
CDR3 DNA: TGTGCCAGCCTCCCGGGACAGGGGAGGAGCACCGGGGAGCTGTTTTTT; CDR3 protein: CASLPGQGRSTGELFF; V gene: TRBV27; CDR3 length: 16; D gene: TRBD1; clone size: few; J gene: TRBJ2-2
CDR3 DNA: TGTGCCTGGAGTGTTCCTAGGACAGGGGACCATGAGCAGTTCTTC; CDR3 protein: CAWSVPRTGDHEQFF; V gene: TRBV30; CDR3 length: 15; D gene: TRBD1; clone size: NA; J gene: TRBJ2-1
CDR3 DNA: TGTGCCAGTAGTATGTCTAGCGGGAGTCTCTACGAGCAGTACTTC; CDR3 protein: CASSMSSGSLYEQYF; V gene: TRBV19; CDR3 length: 15; D gene: TRBD2; clone size: NA; J gene: TRBJ2-7
CDR3 DNA: TGCGCCAGCAGCCAAGATCGGTTTAATACTAATGAGCAGTTCTTC; CDR3 protein: CASSQDRFNTNEQFF; V gene: TRBV4-3; CDR3 length: 15; D gene: NA; clone size: NA; J gene: TRBJ2-1
CDR3 DNA: TGTGCCAGCAGCCATCTCGGGGGTGGCTACACCTTC; CDR3 protein: CASSHLGGGYTF; V gene: TRBV3-1/TRBV3-2; CDR3 length: 12; D gene: NA; clone size: few; J gene: TRBJ1-2
CDR3 DNA: TGTGCCAGCAGCCCTACCCTCGACAGTAACTATGGCTACACCTTC; CDR3 protein: CASSPTLDSNYGYTF; V gene: TRBV4-2; CDR3 length: 15; D gene: NA; clone size: NA; J gene: TRBJ1-2
CDR3 DNA: TGTGCCAGCAGTTACACAGGGAAGGAAAAACTGTTTTTT; CDR3 protein: CASSYTGKEKLFF; V gene: TRBV6-5; CDR3 length: 13; D gene: NA; clone size: NA; J gene: TRBJ1-4
CDR3 DNA: TGTGCCAGCAGTTCATCCTTCCGGGACAGGGAACTAGCGGTAACGAGCACAGATAGGCAGTATTTT; CDR3 protein: CASSSSFRDRELAVTSTDRQYF; V gene: TRBV27; CDR3 length: 22; D gene: NA; clone size: NA; J gene: TRBJ2-3
CDR3 DNA: TGCGCCAGCAGTGAGTGGACAGCCAATTCACCCCTCCACTTT; CDR3 protein: CASSEWTANSPLHF; V gene: TRBV10-2; CDR3 length: 14; D gene: NA; clone size: once; J gene: TRBJ1-6
CDR3 DNA: TGTGCCAGCAGCAACAGCTTAGGCAATGAGCAGTTCTTC; CDR3 protein: CASSNSLGNEQFF; V gene: TRBV9; CDR3 length: 13; D gene: NA; clone size: NA; J gene: TRBJ2-1
CDR3 DNA: TGTGCCAGCAGCGTAGAAGGGACTATCGACGAGCAGTACTTC; CDR3 protein: CASSVEGTIDEQYF; V gene: TRBV9; CDR3 length: 14; D gene: TRBD2; clone size: NA; J gene: TRBJ2-7
CDR3 DNA: TGTGCCAGCAGCCCCCGGGACAGACCCTTAGCTAACTATGGCTACACCTTC; CDR3 protein: CASSPRDRPLANYGYTF; V gene: TRBV11-2; CDR3 length: 17; D gene: TRBD1; clone size: once; J gene: TRBJ1-2
CDR3 DNA: TGTGCCAGCAGTTCGTTACAGGTGATGTACGAGCAGTACTTC; CDR3 protein: CASSSLQVMYEQYF; V gene: TRBV28; CDR3 length: 14; D gene: NA; clone size: NA; J gene: TRBJ2-7
CDR3 DNA: TGTGCCAGCAGTGTTAGGGAGGGGAACACTGAAGCTTTCTTT; CDR3 protein: CASSVREGNTEAFF; V gene: TRBV6-4; CDR3 length: 14; D gene: NA; clone size: NA; J gene: TRBJ1-1
CDR3 DNA: TGTGCCACCACGAACACCGGGGAGCTGTTTTTT; CDR3 protein: CATTNTGELFF; V gene: TRBV19; CDR3 length: 11; D gene: NA; clone size: NA; J gene: TRBJ2-2
CDR3 DNA: TGTGCCAGCAGCCCTAAGAGCTTTCCGGGGAGGACTGAAGCTTTCTTT; CDR3 protein: CASSPKSFPGRTEAFF; V gene: TRBV7-2; CDR3 length: 16; D gene: NA; clone size: few; J gene: TRBJ1-1
CDR3 DNA: TGTGCCAGCAGGGGGACAGGAGAAAAACTGTTTTTT; CDR3 protein: CASRGTGEKLFF; V gene: TRBV2; CDR3 length: 12; D gene: TRBD1; clone size: NA; J gene: TRBJ1-4
CDR3 DNA: TGTGCCAGCAGCTTAGAACAGGCCTATGGCTACACCTTC; CDR3 protein: CASSLEQAYGYTF; V gene: TRBV7-8; CDR3 length: 13; D gene: NA; clone size: NA; J gene: TRBJ1-2
CDR3 DNA: TGTGCCAGCAGTTTAGGACAGGGGGCAAGAGATACGCAGTATTTT; CDR3 protein: CASSLGQGARDTQYF; V gene: TRBV27; CDR3 length: 15; D gene: TRBD1; clone size: NA; J gene: TRBJ2-3
CDR3 DNA: TGTGCCAGAAGCCCCTGGACAGGGGCAGGTGGCTACACCTTC; CDR3 protein: CARSPWTGAGGYTF; V gene: TRBV5-3; CDR3 length: 14; D gene: TRBD1; clone size: few; J gene: TRBJ1-2
CDR3 DNA: TGTGCCAGCAGTAGAGGAGTTAACTCCGAGCAGTACTTC; CDR3 protein: CASSRGVNSEQYF; V gene: TRBV6-2/TRBV6-3; CDR3 length: 13; D gene: NA; clone size: NA; J gene: TRBJ2-7
CDR3 DNA: TGTGCCAGCAGCCCGACGTTGGGGCAGTCCTACGAGCAGTACTTC; CDR3 protein: CASSPTLGQSYEQYF; V gene: TRBV4-2; CDR3 length: 15; D gene: NA; clone size: NA; J gene: TRBJ2-7
CDR3 DNA: TGTGCCAGCAGCGGACTCATTTTAGCGGGAGGAACAGATACGCAGTATTTT; CDR3 protein: CASSGLILAGGTDTQYF; V gene: TRBV9; CDR3 length: 17; D gene: TRBD2; clone size: NA; J gene: TRBJ2-3
CDR3 DNA: TGTGCCAGCAAAGGAGGCCGTTTGAACACTGAAGCTTTCTTT; CDR3 protein: CASKGGRLNTEAFF; V gene: TRBV6-5; CDR3 length: 14; D gene: NA; clone size: once; J gene: TRBJ1-1
CDR3 DNA: TGTGCCAGCAGTTTAGAAGGAAAGGGGGAAAAACTGTTTTTT; CDR3 protein: CASSLEGKGEKLFF; V gene: TRBV27; CDR3 length: 14; D gene: NA; clone size: NA; J gene: TRBJ1-4
CDR3 DNA: TGCGCCAGCAGCTGGGACAGGGGTAACTACGAGCAGTACTTC; CDR3 protein: CASSWDRGNYEQYF; V gene: TRBV5-1; CDR3 length: 14; D gene: TRBD1; clone size: NA; J gene: TRBJ2-7
CDR3 DNA: TGTGCCAGTAGTGATTACAGGGTGATGGAGACCCAGTACTTC; CDR3 protein: CASSDYRVMETQYF; V gene: TRBV19; CDR3 length: 14; D gene: NA; clone size: NA; J gene: TRBJ2-5
CDR3 DNA: TGCAGTGCTAGTAGGGCGGGACAGGGGAACACTGAAGCTTTCTTT; CDR3 protein: CSASRAGQGNTEAFF; V gene: TRBV20-1; CDR3 length: 15; D gene: TRBD1; clone size: NA; J gene: TRBJ1-1